This TCR beta chain stems from a study of vaccination effects on CD4 cells after COVID-19. Looking at the study overall: It was two doses of either the BNT162b2 or mRNA-1273 vaccine that participants received.

This CDR3 spans 14 amino acids. Germline V gene lookup returns CDR1 MNHEY and CDR2 SVGAGI. Trimming removed 4 bases from V and 6 bases from J; junction bases left unmatched: 9. The assay was immunoSEQ multiplex PCR, and TCRdb's table has in-frame clones only and misses some. The data contain fewer than 25,000 clones, approximately 70% of them singletons. Turning to this clone: Its target is unknown.

ViraFEST used viral peptide pools to expand antigen-specific CD4+ T cells before sequencing. Isolating CD4+ T cells followed roughly ten days of culture. Vaccine recipients had no previous SARS-CoV-2 infection; their nucleocapsid antibodies were negative. PBMC cultures contained 1.5 million to 2 million cells per well, 7.5 to 10 IU/ml IL-2 and roughly 9.4 ug/ml peptides. Regarding the study as a whole: Late post-vaccination samples showed marked contraction of infection- and vaccine-induced clones. The authors studied few convalescent patients and collected no early post-infection timepoints.

This TCR was recovered from a human donor who received a COVID-19 vaccine. The V gene is TRBV6-5, the J gene TRBJ2-7; 7 positions match TRBD1. The sample consisted of CD4+ T cells from PBMCs cultured with HCoV-OC43 spike peptides, taken before COVID-19 vaccination. Specified subset: HCoV-OC43 spike overlapping peptide pool stimulation. The CDR3 is CASSSLQTGFEQYF. The CDR3, as DNA: TGTGCCAGCAGTTCCCTCCAGACAGGGTTCGAGCAGTACTTC.